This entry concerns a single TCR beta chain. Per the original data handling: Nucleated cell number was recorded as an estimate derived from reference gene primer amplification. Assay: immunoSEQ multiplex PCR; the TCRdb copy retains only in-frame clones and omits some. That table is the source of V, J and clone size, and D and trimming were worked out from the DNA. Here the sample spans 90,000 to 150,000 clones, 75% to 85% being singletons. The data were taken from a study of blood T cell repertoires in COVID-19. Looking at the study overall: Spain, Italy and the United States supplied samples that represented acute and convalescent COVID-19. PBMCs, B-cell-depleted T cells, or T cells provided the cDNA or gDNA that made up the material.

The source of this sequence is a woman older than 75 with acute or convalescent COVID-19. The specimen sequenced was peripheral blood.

The CDR3 here is CASSQVGGPLNTEAFF. The CDR3 nucleotides read TGTGCCAGCAGCCAGGTAGGGGGACCGTTGAACACTGAAGCTTTCTTT. The chain recombines TRBV4-2 with TRBJ1-1; maybe TRBD1 (6 bases). This CDR3 comprises 16 residues. Germline CDR1 and CDR2: LGHNA and YNFKEQ. The ends were cut back, 3 bases at V and 0 bases at J, with 14 bases in the middle.